This T cell receptor beta chain was documented in a study of blood T cell repertoires in COVID-19. CDR1 SGHAT and CDR2 FQNNGV come from the germline V gene. This CDR3 region has 13 residues. V lost 5 bases to trimming and J lost 4 bases, with 11 bases between them. Measured with immunoSEQ multiplex PCR; TCRdb has only the in-frame clones, and not every one. The table has 250,000 to 300,000 clones, around 86% seen once; the top ten hold about 1.8%. The J gene is TRBJ1-1, the V gene TRBV11-2; unclear D gene. The sequenced sample was PBMCs or T cells enriched from blood (not recorded which). This receptor was obtained from a woman aged 40-49 years who had recovered from COVID-19. CDR3 DNA: TGTGCCAGCAGCCCGAGAGGTAGCACTGAAGCTTTCTTT. Encoded protein: CASSPRGSTEAFF.